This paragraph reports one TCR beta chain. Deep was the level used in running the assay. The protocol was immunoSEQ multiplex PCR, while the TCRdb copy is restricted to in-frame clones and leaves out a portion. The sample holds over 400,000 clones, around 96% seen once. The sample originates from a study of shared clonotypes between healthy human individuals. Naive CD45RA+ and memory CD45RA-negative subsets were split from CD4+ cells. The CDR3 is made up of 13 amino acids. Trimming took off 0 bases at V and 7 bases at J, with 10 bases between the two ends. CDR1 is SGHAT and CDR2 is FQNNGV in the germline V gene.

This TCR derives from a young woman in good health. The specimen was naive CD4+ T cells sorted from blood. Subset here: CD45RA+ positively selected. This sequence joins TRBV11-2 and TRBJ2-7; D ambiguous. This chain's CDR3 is CASSLEVSREQYF. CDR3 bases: TGTGCCAGCAGCTTAGAGGTGTCACGGGAGCAGTACTTC.